This T cell receptor (beta chain) was recovered during a study of T cell responses to AZD1222 COVID-19 vaccine. Whole-study findings and limits: Donors skewed white British and female; clonal diversity was possibly underestimated. Vaccination with two AZD1222 doses was followed by a rise in Spike-specific TCR breadth and depth. CD4 TCRs linked to vaccination spanned spike, dominating at 160-218 and 743-854. Nearly half of spike-specific TCRs reportedly target unmutated variant regions.

This CDR3 has 14 amino acids. Per the germline V gene, CDR1 is SGHTA and CDR2 is FQGTGA. V trimming: 4 bases; J trimming: 5 bases; junction bases outside the gene matches: 4. Clones were read by immunoSEQ multiplex PCR, and TCRdb kept only the in-frame ones, dropping some. Here the sample spans around 170,000 clones, about 90% being singletons. A remark on this clone: Its antigen is unknown.

V and J are TRBV7-3 and TRBJ2-2, with 7 bases matching TRBD1. The sequences come from peripheral blood, collected 28 days after the second AZD1222 dose. The receptor was derived from an adult who received the AZD1222 COVID-19 vaccine. CDR3 residues: CASSSRQGTGELFF. CDR3 coding DNA: TGTGCCAGCAGCTCTCGACAGGGAACCGGGGAGCTGTTTTTT.